This TCR beta chain is from a study of shared clonotypes between healthy human individuals. The wider study: Three plates each covered CD4 naive and memory; CD8 naive two, CD8 memory one. Study conclusions and caveats: Naive CD4 clonotypes were shared across several donors at around 5.4%.

Deep-level running was used for the assay. The data were produced by immunoSEQ multiplex PCR, yet TCRdb's version contains in-frame clones alone and is incomplete. Of around 990,000 clones listed, 60% to 85% are singletons. On this clone: No antigen is known for it.

The clonotype comes from a man in his late teens or twenties in good health. Some clones in this sample may be carry-over from other donors' samples. What was sequenced was memory CD4+ T cells from PBMCs. Subset described: CD45RA-negative fraction.

The CDR3 sequence is CASTQGAKRGYTF. CDR3 coding DNA: TGTGCCAGCACACAGGGGGCAAAACGTGGCTACACCTTC. The rearrangement uses TRBV28 and TRBJ1-2, with 9 bases lining up with TRBD1. Germline V gene data show CDR1 as MDHEN and CDR2 as SYDVKM. J lost 7 bases, V lost 7 bases, and 7 bases had no gene match. The CDR3 length is 13 residues.